These 20 T cell receptor beta chains were all obtained from the same sample, sequenced in a study of cytomegalovirus exposure and HLA in healthy donors. It was with 60 Vbeta and 13 Jbeta primers that the PCR ran. Using immunoSEQ multiplex PCR, the repertoire was profiled, and TCRdb retains in-frame clones only, with some absent. The sample includes some 150,000 clones, around 90% of them seen just once. The material sequenced was PBMCs. All receptors come from a woman under 40 in good health and CMV-seronegative.

The chain carries TRBV5-4 and TRBJ2-7; 12 bases agree with TRBD2. The CDR3 is 16 residues long. The V segment lost 5 bases and the J segment 0 bases; nucleotides outside the gene matches: 6. Germline lookup yields CDR1 SGHNT and CDR2 YYREEE (reference sequence). CDR3 DNA: TGTGCCAGCAGTCTAGCGGGAGGGCTGAGCTCCTACGAGCAGTACTTC. This gives the protein CASSLAGGLSSYEQYF.

Notes on this clone: The junction shows a germline mismatch at one end, possibly a read error. The chain has TRBV9 and TRBJ1-1; D may be TRBD1 (6 bases). The CDR3 spans 11 residues. Germline CDR1 is SGDLS and CDR2 is YYNGEE. CDR3 amino acids: CASSVPGVLGF. Written as DNA, the CDR3 is TGTGCCAGCAGCGTCCCAGGGGTGTTGGGGTTT.

This clone was seen ten or more times. The chain is built from TRBV19 and TRBJ2-3; possible D gene TRBD1, 5 bases. Germline CDR1 is LNHDA and CDR2 is SQIVND (reference sequence). The CDR3 runs to 15 residues. V gave up 4 bases and J gave up 6 bases, with 17 bases separating them. The DNA for the CDR3 is TGTGCCAGTAGTAACCCCTTTCAGGGCTCCGATACGCAGTATTTT. It is translated as CASSNPFQGSDTQYF.

In its sample, this clone was seen a few times. The rearrangement links TRBV6-6 to TRBJ2-7, with 9 bases fitting TRBD1. The ends lost 6 bases at V and 5 bases at J; junction bases unmatched: 14. CDR3 length: 16 amino acids. Germline values: CDR1 MNHNY, CDR2 SVGAGI (reference sequence). CDR3 protein: CASSETGQGLAHEQYF. The CDR3 DNA is TGTGCCAGCAGCGAGACCGGACAGGGGCTAGCGCACGAGCAGTACTTC.

The chain has TRBV9 and TRBJ2-7; 9 bases are shared with TRBD2. There are 15 residues in the CDR3. Germline V gene lookup returns CDR1 SGDLS and CDR2 YYNGEE. V dropped 10 bases and J dropped 3; count of bases not matched to a gene: 14. DNA of the CDR3: TGTGCCGTCCCCGGCGGGGGGGATTGGGGCTACGAGCAGTACTTC. Its protein product is CAVPGGGDWGYEQYF.

The chain uses TRBV7-3 and TRBJ1-4; tentative D call: TRBD1 (5 bases). The CDR3 has 14 residues. CDR1 and CDR2 from the germline V gene are SGHTA and FQGTGA. Trimming left V 4 bases short and J 5 bases short, with 11 bases between. As DNA, the CDR3 is TGTGCCAGCAGCTCCCGGGGGAAGAATGAAAAACTGTTTTTT. It encodes CASSSRGKNEKLFF.

The CDR3 DNA sequence: TGTGCCAGCAGCTCAGCCTCCAATCAGCCCCAGCATTTT. Translating gives CASSSASNQPQHF. The chain recombines TRBV7-8 with TRBJ1-5, with D unresolved. The CDR3 is 13 residues long. The V gene's germline CDR1 is SGHVS and CDR2 FQNEAQ. With 4 bases removed from V and 3 bases from J, the gap between germline ends came to 7 bases.

The chain links TRBV2 to TRBJ1-5; possibly TRBD1 for D (6 bases). V lost 3 bases, J lost 6 bases, and 12 bases lay in between. The CDR3 contains 14 residues. Germline V CDR1 and CDR2: SNHLY, FYNNEI. The CDR3 sequence: CASSESGGGQPQHF. CDR3 sequence (DNA): TGTGCCAGCAGTGAGAGCGGGGGCGGTCAGCCCCAGCATTTT.

The V call is TRBV9, the J call TRBJ2-5; TRBD2 matches at 9 bases. J was trimmed by 5 bases and V by 3 bases; bases with no gene match: 11. The CDR3 sequence is 16 residues long. CDR1 is SGDLS, CDR2 YYNGEE, per germline. CDR3 in DNA: TGTGCCAGCAGCGCGGGACAGCCCGGACTAGCGGAGACCCAGTACTTC. Protein product: CASSAGQPGLAETQYF.

DNA of the CDR3: TGTGCCAGCAGCCGGGACACCACCAACCTTCGCTCCTACAATGAGCAGTTCTTC. It yields the protein CASSRDTTNLRSYNEQFF. J is TRBJ2-1 and V is TRBV7-9; D may be TRBD1 (6 bases). The germline V gene has CDR1 SEHNR and CDR2 FQNEAQ (reference sequence). The CDR3 is 18 amino acids. V shed 5 bases and J shed 0 bases, with 20 bases lying between them.

This chain uses TRBV5-1 with TRBJ2-7; D remains ambiguous. Germline V gives CDR1 SGHRS, CDR2 YFSETQ. This CDR3 spans 13 amino acids. V was clipped by 0 bases and J by 3 bases, with 7 bases between them. The CDR3 coding sequence is TGCGCCAGCAGCTTGGAAGCCCACTACGAGCAGTACTTC. Its translation is CASSLEAHYEQYF.

J is TRBJ2-5 and V is TRBV5-4; 8 bases map to TRBD2. The V gene end was trimmed by 2 bases and the J gene end by 5 bases; junction bases not matched to a gene: 2. Germline V lookup: CDR1 SGHNT, CDR2 YYREEE (reference sequence). The CDR3 runs 13 residues. Here the CDR3 reads CASSFPGGETQYF. The CDR3 DNA reads as TGTGCCAGCAGCTTTCCGGGGGGGGAGACCCAGTACTTC.

This clone was recorded only once. The genes are TRBV18 and TRBJ2-2, with 8 bases identical to TRBD1. V was pared by 3 bases and J by 5 bases, with 5 bases of the junction left unmatched. CDR1 is KGHSH, CDR2 LQKENI, per germline. This CDR3 spans 15 amino acids. In DNA form, the CDR3 reads TGTGCCAGCTCACCCCCGGACAGGGCGACCGGGGAGCTGTTTTTT. Amino acid sequence: CASSPPDRATGELFF.

V usage is TRBV19 and J usage is TRBJ1-3; TRBD1 agrees at 7 bases. Germline V lookup: CDR1 LNHDA, CDR2 SQIVND (reference sequence). This CDR3 contains 16 residues. V lost 6 bases to trimming and J lost 0 bases; unmatched junction nucleotides: 8. CDR3 sequence reads: CASSLAPGGSGNTIYF. Written as DNA, the CDR3 is TGTGCCAGTAGCTTAGCTCCAGGGGGCTCTGGAAACACCATATATTTT.

The CDR3 DNA sequence: TGTGCCAGCAGCCGGCTAGCGCGGAGCTCCTACAATGAGCAGTTCTTC. This gives the protein CASSRLARSSYNEQFF. J is TRBJ2-1 and V is TRBV11-1, with a tentative D call TRBD2 (6 bases). Germline assignment: CDR1 SGHAT and CDR2 FQDESV (reference sequence). CDR3 size: 16 residues. Trimming pared 5 bases from V and 0 bases from J, leaving 14 bases between. The full variable domain, with the rest looked up from reference TRBV11-1 and TRBJ2-1, is EAEVAQSPRYKITEKSQAVAFWCDPISGHATLYWYRQILGQGPELLVQFQDESVVDDSQLPKDRFSAERLKGVDSTLKIQPAELGDSAMYLCASSRLARSSYNEQFFGPGTRLTVL.

The J gene is TRBJ1-2, the V gene TRBV5-1; D gene ambiguous. The CDR3 contains 14 residues. Germline CDR1 and CDR2: SGHRS and YFSETQ. V lost 4 bases and J 0 bases, leaving 10 bases between the germline ends. Here the CDR3 reads CASSLAGPNYGYTF. The CDR3 bases are TGCGCCAGCAGCCTGGCGGGTCCTAACTATGGCTACACCTTC.

V gene TRBV7-6 combines with J gene TRBJ2-5; 7 positions agree with TRBD2. The CDR3 is made up of 14 amino acids. V trimming: 1 base; J trimming: 5 bases; junction bases outside the gene matches: 4. CDR1 and CDR2 (germline): SGHVS, FNYEAQ. The DNA for the CDR3 is TGTGCCAGCAGCTTAGTTGCGGGGGACGAGACCCAGTACTTC. This translates into CASSLVAGDETQYF.

V and J are TRBV14 and TRBJ2-1; D perhaps matches TRBD2 (6 bases). CDR3 size: 16 residues. The V and J ends lost 0 bases and 4 bases respectively, with 13 bases between them. Per the germline V gene, CDR1 is SGHDN and CDR2 is FVKESK. DNA of the CDR3: TGTGCCAGCAGCCAAGATAAGGGGACTGGGTACAATGAGCAGTTCTTC. The encoded protein is CASSQDKGTGYNEQFF.

The chain joins TRBV7-3 to TRBJ2-1; TRBD2 aligns across 11 bases. Germline trimming cut 5 bases from V and 0 bases from J; bases unmatched to any gene: 9. Germline assignment: CDR1 SGHTA and CDR2 FQGTGA. This CDR3 is built from 18 residues. The CDR3 DNA sequence: TGTGCCAGCAGCCGCACGGGACTAGCGGATTACTCCTACAATGAGCAGTTCTTC. It codes for CASSRTGLADYSYNEQFF. Looking up the rest from reference TRBV7-3 and TRBJ2-1 gives the full variable domain: GAGVSQTPSNKVTEKGKYVELRCDPISGHTALYWYRQSLGQGPEFLIYFQGTGAADDSGLPNDRFFAVRPEGSVSTLKIQRTERGDSAVYLCASSRTGLADYSYNEQFFGPGTRLTVL.

Only one count was recorded for this clone. This chain uses TRBV7-9 with TRBJ1-5; 8 bases align to TRBD1. Germline CDR1 SEHNR, CDR2 FQNEAQ (reference sequence). The trim removed 0 bases at V and 7 bases at J, leaving 5 bases unmatched. The CDR3 is made up of 15 amino acids. For the CDR3, the DNA is TGTGCCAGCAGCTTAGCTGGGACAGGTTGGCAGCCCCAGCATTTT. Amino acids: CASSLAGTGWQPQHF.